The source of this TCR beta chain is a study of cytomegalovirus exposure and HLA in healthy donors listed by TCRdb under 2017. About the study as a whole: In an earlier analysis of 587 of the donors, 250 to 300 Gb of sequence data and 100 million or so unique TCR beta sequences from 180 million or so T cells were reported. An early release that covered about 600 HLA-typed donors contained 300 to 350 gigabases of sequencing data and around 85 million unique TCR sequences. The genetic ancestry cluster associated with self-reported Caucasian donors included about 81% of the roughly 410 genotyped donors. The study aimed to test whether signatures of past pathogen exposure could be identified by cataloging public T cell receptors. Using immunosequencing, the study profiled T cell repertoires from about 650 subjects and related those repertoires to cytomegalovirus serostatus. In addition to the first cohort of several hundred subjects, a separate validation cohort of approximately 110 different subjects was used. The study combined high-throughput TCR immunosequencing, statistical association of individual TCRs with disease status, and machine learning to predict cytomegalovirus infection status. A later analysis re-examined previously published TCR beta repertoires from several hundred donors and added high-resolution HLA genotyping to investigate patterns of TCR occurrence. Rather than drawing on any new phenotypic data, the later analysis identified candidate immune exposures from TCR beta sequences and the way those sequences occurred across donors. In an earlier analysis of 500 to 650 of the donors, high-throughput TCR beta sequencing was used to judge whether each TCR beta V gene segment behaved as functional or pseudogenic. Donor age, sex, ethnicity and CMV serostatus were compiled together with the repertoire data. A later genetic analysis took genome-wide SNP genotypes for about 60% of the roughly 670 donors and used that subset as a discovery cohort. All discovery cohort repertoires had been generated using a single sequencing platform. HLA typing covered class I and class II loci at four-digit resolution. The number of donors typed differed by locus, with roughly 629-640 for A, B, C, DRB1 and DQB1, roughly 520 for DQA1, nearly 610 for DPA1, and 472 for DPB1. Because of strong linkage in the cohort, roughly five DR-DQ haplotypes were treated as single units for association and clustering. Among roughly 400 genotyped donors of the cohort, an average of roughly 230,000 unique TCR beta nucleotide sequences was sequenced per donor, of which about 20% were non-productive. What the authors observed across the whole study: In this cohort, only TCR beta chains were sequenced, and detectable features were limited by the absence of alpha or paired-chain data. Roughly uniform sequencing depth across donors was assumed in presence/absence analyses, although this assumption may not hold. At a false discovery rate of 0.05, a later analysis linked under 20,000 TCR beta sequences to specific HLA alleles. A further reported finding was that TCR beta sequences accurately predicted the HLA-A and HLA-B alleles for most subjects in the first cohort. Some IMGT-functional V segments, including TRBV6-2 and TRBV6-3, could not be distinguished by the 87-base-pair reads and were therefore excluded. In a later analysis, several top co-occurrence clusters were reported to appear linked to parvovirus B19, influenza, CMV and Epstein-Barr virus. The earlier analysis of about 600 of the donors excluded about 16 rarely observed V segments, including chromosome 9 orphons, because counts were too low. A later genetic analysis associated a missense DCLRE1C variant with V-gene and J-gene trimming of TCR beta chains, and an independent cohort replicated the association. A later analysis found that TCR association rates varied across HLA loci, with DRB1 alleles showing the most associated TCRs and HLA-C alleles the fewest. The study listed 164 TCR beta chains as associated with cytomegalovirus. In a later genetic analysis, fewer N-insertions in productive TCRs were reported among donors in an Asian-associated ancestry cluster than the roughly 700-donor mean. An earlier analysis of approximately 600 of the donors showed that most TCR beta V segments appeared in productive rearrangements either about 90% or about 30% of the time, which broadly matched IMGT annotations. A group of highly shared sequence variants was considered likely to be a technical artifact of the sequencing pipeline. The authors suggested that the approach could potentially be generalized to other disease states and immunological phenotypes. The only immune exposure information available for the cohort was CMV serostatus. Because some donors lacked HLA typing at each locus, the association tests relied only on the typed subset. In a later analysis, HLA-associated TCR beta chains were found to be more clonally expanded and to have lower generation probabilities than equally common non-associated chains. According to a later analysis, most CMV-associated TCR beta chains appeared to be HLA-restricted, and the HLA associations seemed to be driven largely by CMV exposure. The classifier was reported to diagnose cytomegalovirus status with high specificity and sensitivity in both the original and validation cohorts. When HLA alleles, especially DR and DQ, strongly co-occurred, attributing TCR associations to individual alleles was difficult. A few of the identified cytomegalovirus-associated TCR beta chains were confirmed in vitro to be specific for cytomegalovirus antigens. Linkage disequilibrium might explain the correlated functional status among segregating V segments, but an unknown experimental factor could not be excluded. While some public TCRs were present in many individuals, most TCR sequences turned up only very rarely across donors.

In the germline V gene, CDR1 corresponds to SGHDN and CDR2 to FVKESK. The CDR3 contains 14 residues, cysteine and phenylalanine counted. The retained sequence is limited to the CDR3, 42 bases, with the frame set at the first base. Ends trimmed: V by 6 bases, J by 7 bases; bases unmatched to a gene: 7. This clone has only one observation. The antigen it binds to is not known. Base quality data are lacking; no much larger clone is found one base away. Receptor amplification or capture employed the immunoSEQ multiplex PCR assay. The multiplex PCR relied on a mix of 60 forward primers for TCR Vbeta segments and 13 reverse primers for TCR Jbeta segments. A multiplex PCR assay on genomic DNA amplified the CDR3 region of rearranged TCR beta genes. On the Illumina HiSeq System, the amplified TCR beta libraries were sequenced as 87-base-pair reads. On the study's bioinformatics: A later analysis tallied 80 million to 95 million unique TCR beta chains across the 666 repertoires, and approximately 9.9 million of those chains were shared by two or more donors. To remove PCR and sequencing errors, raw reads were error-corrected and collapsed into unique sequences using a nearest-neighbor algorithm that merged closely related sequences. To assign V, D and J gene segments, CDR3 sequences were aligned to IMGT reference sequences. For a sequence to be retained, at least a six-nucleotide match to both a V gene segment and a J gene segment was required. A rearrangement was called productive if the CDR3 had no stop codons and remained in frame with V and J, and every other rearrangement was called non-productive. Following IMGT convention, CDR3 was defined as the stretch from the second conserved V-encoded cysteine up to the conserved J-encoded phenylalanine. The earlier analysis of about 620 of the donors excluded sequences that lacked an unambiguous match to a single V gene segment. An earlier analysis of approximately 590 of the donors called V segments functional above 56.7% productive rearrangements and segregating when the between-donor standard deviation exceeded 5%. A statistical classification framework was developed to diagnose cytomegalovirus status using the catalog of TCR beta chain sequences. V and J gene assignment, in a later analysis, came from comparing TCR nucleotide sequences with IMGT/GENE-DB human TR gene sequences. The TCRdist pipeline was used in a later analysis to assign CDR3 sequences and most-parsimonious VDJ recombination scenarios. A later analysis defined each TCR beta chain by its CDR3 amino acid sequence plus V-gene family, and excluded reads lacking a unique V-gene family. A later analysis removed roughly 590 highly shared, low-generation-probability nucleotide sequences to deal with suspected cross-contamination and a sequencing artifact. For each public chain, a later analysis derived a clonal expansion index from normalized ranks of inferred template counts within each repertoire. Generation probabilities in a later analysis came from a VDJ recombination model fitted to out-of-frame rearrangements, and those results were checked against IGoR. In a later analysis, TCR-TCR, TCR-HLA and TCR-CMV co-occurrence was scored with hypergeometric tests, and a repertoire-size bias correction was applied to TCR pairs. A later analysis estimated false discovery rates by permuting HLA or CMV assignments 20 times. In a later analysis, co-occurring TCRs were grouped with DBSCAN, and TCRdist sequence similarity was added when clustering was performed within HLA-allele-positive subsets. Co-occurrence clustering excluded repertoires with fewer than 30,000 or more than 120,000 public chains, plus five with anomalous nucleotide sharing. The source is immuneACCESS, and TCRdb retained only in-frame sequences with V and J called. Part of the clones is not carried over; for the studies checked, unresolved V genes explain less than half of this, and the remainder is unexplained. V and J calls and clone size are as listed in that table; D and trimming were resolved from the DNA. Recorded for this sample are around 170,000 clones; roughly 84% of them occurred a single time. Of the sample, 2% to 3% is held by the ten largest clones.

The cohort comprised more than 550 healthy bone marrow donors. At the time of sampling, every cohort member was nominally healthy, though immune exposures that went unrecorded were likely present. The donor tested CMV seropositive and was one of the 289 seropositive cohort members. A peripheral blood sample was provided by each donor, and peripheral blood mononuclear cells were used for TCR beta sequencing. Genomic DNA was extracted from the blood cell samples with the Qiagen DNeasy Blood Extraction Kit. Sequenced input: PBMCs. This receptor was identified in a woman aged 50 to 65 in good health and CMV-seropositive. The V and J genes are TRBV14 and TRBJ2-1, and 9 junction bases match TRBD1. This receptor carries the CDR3 CASSRGTGWNEQFF. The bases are TGTGCCAGCAGTCGCGGGACAGGGTGGAATGAGCAGTTCTTC.